The next 19 T cell receptor beta chains were all read from a single sample in a study of CD8 T cells in ankylosing spondylitis. MiXCR, applied by TCRdb to the 5' RACE reads, yields one record per CDR3 protein. The table includes about 140,000 distinct CDR3 sequences, roughly 34% detected once. The sample consisted of synovial fluid, either unsorted or a sorted T cell fraction (not recorded which). The source is a male donor with ankylosing spondylitis.

The chain employs TRBV15 and TRBJ2-3; perhaps TRBD2 as D (5 bases). This CDR3 spans 15 amino acids. Trimming took 1 base from V and 2 from J, leaving 10 bases between them. Germline V gene lookup returns CDR1 LNHNV and CDR2 YYDKDF (reference sequence). CDR3 amino acids: CATSRGRGNTDTQYF. In DNA, the CDR3 is TGTGCCACCAGCAGAGGCCGGGGAAACACAGATACGCAGTATTTT.

V gene TRBV12-3 or TRBV12-4 combines with J gene TRBJ2-1; 8 nucleotides line up with TRBD2. The length of the CDR3 is 16 residues. Trimming removed 5 bases from V and 2 bases from J; junction bases left unmatched: 8. Written as DNA, the CDR3 is TGTGCCAGCAGTCGAAGTAGCGGGGAAGCCTACAATGAGCAGTTCTTC. Encoded protein: CASSRSSGEAYNEQFF.

The count of this clonotype is one. V usage is TRBV14 and J usage is TRBJ2-1; 9 nucleotides align to TRBD2. Trimming removed 2 bases from V and 12 bases from J; junction bases left unmatched: 8. CDR1 and CDR2 (germline): SGHDN, FVKESK. This CDR3 is 14 amino acids long. CDR3 DNA: TGTGCCAGCAGCCAATCCGCGGGAGGGAGGGGGCAGTTCTTC. Its protein product is CASSQSAGGRGQFF.

The J gene is TRBJ1-1, the V gene TRBV7-2; D unclear. The CDR3 consists of 13 residues. Trimming shortened V by 1 base and J by 7 bases, and 10 bases separated the two germline ends. CDR1 is SGHTA, CDR2 FQGNSA, per germline. The CDR3 is CASSLGVDREAFF. CDR3 in DNA: TGTGCCAGCAGCTTAGGGGTCGATCGTGAAGCTTTCTTT.

The table lists this clonotype with a few counts. This chain joins TRBV3-1 and TRBJ1-2, with D maybe TRBD1 (6 bases). V dropped 4 bases and J dropped 8 bases, with 20 bases sitting between them. The CDR3 extends over 15 amino acids. The germline V gene has CDR1 LGHDT and CDR2 YNNKEL (reference sequence). As DNA, the CDR3 is TGTGCCAGCAGCCTGACCTCTTCGGGACATCGGGGCTACACCTTC. Its protein product is CASSLTSSGHRGYTF.

The chain is built from TRBV18 and TRBJ2-1; D remains unclear. The CDR3 is 13 residues long. The germline V gene encodes CDR1 KGHSH and CDR2 LQKENI. V was shortened by 3 bases and J by 4 bases, with 7 bases between the two germline ends. CDR3 in amino acids: CASSPQTYNEQFF. The CDR3 nucleotides read TGTGCCAGCTCACCTCAGACTTACAATGAGCAGTTCTTC.

The rearrangement links TRBV5-1 to TRBJ1-4; tentative D call: TRBD1 (5 bases). The V gene's germline CDR1 is SGHRS and CDR2 YFSETQ. The CDR3 length is 15 residues. The germline V and J ends were trimmed by 0 bases and 8 bases, with 14 bases remaining between them. CDR3 bases: TGCGCCAGCAGCTTGGTCGGGCAGGGAGGAGAAAAACTGTTTTTT. Its translation: CASSLVGQGGEKLFF.

The J gene is TRBJ1-1, the V gene TRBV3-1; tentatively, D is TRBD1 (5 bases). The CDR3 contains 13 residues. V was shortened by 2 bases and J by 7 bases, with 11 bases between the two germline ends. Germline V gene data show CDR1 as LGHDT and CDR2 as YNNKEL (reference sequence). Here the CDR3 reads CASSQTGTLEAFF. For the CDR3, the DNA is TGTGCCAGCAGCCAAACCGGGACCCTTGAAGCTTTCTTT.

This clonotype was observed many times. The V and J genes are TRBV29-1 and TRBJ2-3; D might be TRBD1 (5 bases). Germline CDR1 reads SQVTM; CDR2 reads ANQGSEA. The CDR3 runs to 16 residues. Trimming removed 4 bases at V and 2 bases at J, with 19 bases between. The CDR3 reads CSVGGAQGRNTDTQYF. The DNA of the CDR3 is TGCAGCGTTGGCGGCGCTCAGGGTAGGAACACAGATACGCAGTATTTT.

V usage is TRBV20-1 and J usage is TRBJ2-2; D is ambiguous. Per the germline V gene, CDR1 is DFQATT and CDR2 is SNEGSKA (reference sequence). V lost 5 bases, J lost 2 bases, and 12 bases lay in between. CDR3 length equals 14 residues. The DNA of the CDR3 is TGCAGTGCTGAGAAGGGTCTCAACACCGGGGAGCTGTTTTTT. Translating it yields CSAEKGLNTGELFF.

This clonotype was counted between two and nine times. The chain recombines TRBV6-2 or TRBV6-3 with TRBJ2-3, with a tentative D call TRBD1 (6 bases). Trimming removed 8 bases from V and 0 bases from J, with 9 bases in between. The CDR3 spans 13 residues. CDR1 MNHEY and CDR2 SVGEGT come from the germline V gene. The CDR3 region is CASFGQSTDTQYF. The CDR3 bases are TGTGCCAGCTTCGGACAGAGCACAGATACGCAGTATTTT.

This clonotype was detected only a few times. The chain carries TRBV6-1 and TRBJ2-1; unclear D gene. There are 14 residues in the CDR3. Trimming removed 10 bases from V and 6 bases from J, with 19 bases in between. The germline V gene encodes CDR1 MNHNS and CDR2 SASEGT. The CDR3 sequence: CAILSNSWSNEQFF. The CDR3 DNA reads TGTGCCATCTTGAGTAATTCTTGGAGCAATGAGCAGTTCTTC.

This clonotype was seen repeatedly, ten times or more. The J gene is TRBJ1-2, the V gene TRBV10-3, with D tentatively TRBD1 (5 bases). Germline CDR1 reads ENHRY; CDR2 reads SYGVKD. CDR3 size: 16 residues. Trimming removed 2 bases at V and 4 bases at J, with 17 bases between. This CDR3 reads CAISEGVWDGFYGYTF. The CDR3 DNA follows: TGTGCCATCAGTGAGGGGGTGTGGGACGGATTCTATGGCTACACCTTC.

In this sample, this clonotype turned up many times. The chain uses TRBV6-5 and TRBJ2-1; 16 bases agree with TRBD2. Germline V gene data show CDR1 as MNHEY and CDR2 as SVGAGI. Germline trimming cut 5 bases from V and 9 bases from J; bases unmatched to any gene: 4. This CDR3 is built from 15 residues. The CDR3 region is CASSRGLAGGSEQFF. The CDR3 region has the DNA TGTGCCAGCAGTAGGGGACTAGCGGGGGGGAGTGAGCAGTTCTTC.

This clonotype occurred a few times. The chain is built from TRBV12-3 or TRBV12-4 and TRBJ1-2; D is perhaps TRBD1 (6 bases). This CDR3 contains 13 residues. Trimming pared 6 bases from V and 7 bases from J, leaving 15 bases between. The CDR3 is CASRVPGGSGYTF. Written as DNA, the CDR3 is TGTGCCAGCAGGGTCCCGGGGGGCTCTGGCTACACCTTC.

This clonotype was seen only once. This rearrangement joins TRBV10-3 to TRBJ2-1, with D perhaps given as TRBD1 or TRBD2 (6 bases each). The CDR3 runs 14 residues. Per the germline V gene, CDR1 is ENHRY and CDR2 is SYGVKD. V lost 6 bases and J lost 8, with 17 bases in between. The CDR3 DNA follows: TGTGCCATCAGAAGGGGGGCCGCCCCCGATGAGCAGTTCTTC. As protein: CAIRRGAAPDEQFF.

The chain links TRBV7-6 to TRBJ2-2, with TRBD2 identical over 8 bases. CDR3 length: 18 residues. V dropped 7 bases and J dropped 0; count of bases not matched to a gene: 13. CDR1 and CDR2 (germline): SGHVS, FNYEAQ. The DNA for the CDR3 is TGTGCCAGCACCGAAGGGGTTAGCGGGAACACGAACACCGGGGAGCTGTTTTTT. It codes for CASTEGVSGNTNTGELFF.

This clonotype has at least ten counts. The chain is built from TRBV12-3 or TRBV12-4 and TRBJ2-7; tentative D call: TRBD1 (5 bases). This CDR3 is built from 14 residues. Trimming took off 2 bases at V and 0 bases at J, with 8 bases between the two ends. CDR3 amino acids: CASSLWGPSYEQYF. DNA of the CDR3: TGTGCCAGCAGTTTATGGGGCCCCTCCTACGAGCAGTACTTC.

The chain uses TRBV6-1 and TRBJ1-3, with D possibly matching TRBD1 (5 bases). Germline values: CDR1 MNHNS, CDR2 SASEGT. The CDR3 is 14 amino acids. The ends were cut back, 2 bases at V and 5 bases at J, with 10 bases in the middle. CDR3 loop: CASSEQGDRNTIYF. For the CDR3, the DNA is TGTGCCAGCAGTGAACAGGGAGATAGAAACACCATATATTTT.